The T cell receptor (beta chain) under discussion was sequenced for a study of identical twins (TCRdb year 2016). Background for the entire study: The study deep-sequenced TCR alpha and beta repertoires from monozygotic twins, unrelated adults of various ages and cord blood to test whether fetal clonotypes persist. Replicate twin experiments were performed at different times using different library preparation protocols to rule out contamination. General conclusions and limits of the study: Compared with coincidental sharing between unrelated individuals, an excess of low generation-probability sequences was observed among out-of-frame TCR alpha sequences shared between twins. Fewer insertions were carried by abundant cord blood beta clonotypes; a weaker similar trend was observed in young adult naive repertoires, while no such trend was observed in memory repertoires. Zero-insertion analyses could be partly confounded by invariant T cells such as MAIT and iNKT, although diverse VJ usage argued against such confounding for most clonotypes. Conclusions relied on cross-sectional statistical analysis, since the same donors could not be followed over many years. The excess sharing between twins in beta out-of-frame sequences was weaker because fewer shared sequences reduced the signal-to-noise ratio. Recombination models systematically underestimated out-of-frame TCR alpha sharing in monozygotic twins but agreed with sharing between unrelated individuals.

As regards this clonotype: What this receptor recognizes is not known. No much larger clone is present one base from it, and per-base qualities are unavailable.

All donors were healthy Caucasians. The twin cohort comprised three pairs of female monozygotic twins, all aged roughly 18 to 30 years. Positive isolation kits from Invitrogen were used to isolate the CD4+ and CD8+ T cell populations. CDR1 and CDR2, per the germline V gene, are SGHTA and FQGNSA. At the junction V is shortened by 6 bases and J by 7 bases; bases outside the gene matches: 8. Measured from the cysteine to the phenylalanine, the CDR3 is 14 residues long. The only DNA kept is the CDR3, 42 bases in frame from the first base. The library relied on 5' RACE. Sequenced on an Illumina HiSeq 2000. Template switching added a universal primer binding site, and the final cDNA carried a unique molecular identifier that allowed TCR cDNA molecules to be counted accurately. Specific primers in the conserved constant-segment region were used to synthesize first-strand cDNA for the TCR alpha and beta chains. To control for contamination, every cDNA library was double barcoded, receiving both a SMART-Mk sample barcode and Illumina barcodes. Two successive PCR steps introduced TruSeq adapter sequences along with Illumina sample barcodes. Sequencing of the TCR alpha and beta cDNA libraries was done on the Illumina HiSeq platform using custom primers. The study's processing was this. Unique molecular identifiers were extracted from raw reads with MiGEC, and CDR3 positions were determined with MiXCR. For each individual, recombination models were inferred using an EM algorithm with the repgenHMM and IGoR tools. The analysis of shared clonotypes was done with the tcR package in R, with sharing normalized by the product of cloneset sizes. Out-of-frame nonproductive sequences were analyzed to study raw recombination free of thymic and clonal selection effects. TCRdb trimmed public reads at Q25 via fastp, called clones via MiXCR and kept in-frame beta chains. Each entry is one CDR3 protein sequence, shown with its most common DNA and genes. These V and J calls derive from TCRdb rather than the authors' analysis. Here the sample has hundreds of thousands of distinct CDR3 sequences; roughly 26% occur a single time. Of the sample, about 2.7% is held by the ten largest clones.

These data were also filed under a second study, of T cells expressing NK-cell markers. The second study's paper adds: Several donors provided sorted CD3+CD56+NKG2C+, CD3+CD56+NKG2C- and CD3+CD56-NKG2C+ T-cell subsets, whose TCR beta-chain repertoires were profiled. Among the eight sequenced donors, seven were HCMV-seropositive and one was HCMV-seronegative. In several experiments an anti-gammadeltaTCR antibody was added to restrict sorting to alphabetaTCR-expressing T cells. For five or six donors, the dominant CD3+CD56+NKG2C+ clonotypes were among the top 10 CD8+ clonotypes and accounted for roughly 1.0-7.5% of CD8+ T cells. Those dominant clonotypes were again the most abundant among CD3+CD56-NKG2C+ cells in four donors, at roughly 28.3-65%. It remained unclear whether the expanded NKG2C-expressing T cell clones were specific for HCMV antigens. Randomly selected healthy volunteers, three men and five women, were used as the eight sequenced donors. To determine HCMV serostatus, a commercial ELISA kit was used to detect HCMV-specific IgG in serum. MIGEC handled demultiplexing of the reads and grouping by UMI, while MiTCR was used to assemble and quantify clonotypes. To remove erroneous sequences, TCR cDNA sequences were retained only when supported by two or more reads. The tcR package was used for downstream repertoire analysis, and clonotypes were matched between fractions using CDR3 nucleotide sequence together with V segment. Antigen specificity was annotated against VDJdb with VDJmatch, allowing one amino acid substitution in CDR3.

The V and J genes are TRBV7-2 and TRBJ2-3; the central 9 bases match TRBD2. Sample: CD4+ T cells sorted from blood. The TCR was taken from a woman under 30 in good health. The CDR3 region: CASRVAGVGNTQYF. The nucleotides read TGTGCCAGCAGGGTAGCGGGAGTGGGAAATACGCAGTATTTT.